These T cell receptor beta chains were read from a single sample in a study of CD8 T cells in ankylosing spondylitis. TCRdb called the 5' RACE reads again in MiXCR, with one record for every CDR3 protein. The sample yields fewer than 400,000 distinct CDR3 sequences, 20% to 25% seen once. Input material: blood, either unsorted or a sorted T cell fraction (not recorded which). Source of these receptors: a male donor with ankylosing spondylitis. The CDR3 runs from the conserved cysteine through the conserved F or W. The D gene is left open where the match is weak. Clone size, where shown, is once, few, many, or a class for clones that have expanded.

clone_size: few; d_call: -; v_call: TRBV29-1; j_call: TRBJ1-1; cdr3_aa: CSVDARRLMNTEAFF; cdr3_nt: TGCAGCGTTGATGCCAGGAGATTAATGAACACTGAAGCTTTCTTT
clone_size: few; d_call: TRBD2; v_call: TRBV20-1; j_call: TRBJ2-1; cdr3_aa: CSASRLAGRNEQFF; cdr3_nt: TGCAGTGCTAGTCGGCTAGCGGGAAGGAATGAGCAGTTCTTC
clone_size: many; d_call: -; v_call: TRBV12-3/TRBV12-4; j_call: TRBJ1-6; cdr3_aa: CASSLRVGVNSPLHF; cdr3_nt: TGTGCCAGCAGTCTGCGGGTAGGGGTGAATTCACCCCTCCACTTT
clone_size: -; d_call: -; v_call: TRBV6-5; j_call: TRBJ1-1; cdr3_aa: CASSLTGRAEAFF; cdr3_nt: TGTGCCAGCAGTTTGACAGGTCGTGCTGAAGCTTTCTTT
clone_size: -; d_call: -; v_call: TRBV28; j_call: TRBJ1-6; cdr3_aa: CASSLYGSSYNSPLHF; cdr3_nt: TGTGCCAGCAGTTTATACGGAAGCTCCTATAATTCACCCCTCCACTTT
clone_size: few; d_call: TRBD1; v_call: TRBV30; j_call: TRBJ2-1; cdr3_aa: CAWSVEKDRGINEQFF; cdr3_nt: TGTGCCTGGAGTGTGGAAAAGGACAGGGGCATCAATGAGCAGTTCTTC
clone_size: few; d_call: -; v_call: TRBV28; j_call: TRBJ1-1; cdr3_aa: CASTLGQAEAFF; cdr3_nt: TGTGCCAGCACCCTGGGACAAGCTGAAGCTTTCTTT
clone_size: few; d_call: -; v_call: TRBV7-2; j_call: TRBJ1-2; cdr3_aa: CASSLEPNYGYTF; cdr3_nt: TGTGCCAGCAGCTTAGAACCAAACTATGGCTACACCTTC
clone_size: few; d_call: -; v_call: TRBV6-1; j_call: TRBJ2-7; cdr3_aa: CASSRHSSYEQYF; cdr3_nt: TGTGCCAGCAGCCGACATAGCTCCTACGAGCAGTACTTC
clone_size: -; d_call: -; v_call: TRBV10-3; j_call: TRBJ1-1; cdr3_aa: CAVGEGTEAFF; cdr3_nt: TGTGCCGTCGGGGAAGGCACTGAAGCTTTCTTT
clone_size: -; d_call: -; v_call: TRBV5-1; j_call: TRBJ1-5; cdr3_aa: CASSLYPRDQGQPQHF; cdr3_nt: TGCGCCAGCAGCTTGTACCCCCGGGACCAGGGGCAGCCCCAGCATTTT
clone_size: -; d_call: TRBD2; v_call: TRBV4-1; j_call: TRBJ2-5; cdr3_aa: CASSQGLAVQETQYF; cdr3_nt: TGCGCCAGCAGCCAGGGACTAGCGGTACAAGAGACCCAGTACTTC
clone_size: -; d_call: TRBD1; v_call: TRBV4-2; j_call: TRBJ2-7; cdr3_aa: CASRTGTGPYYEQYF; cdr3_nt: TGTGCCAGCCGAACAGGGACAGGGCCATACTACGAGCAGTACTTC
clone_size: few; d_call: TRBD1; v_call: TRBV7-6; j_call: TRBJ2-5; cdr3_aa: CASSQGTGSMAQYF; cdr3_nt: TGTGCCAGCAGCCAAGGGACAGGGTCAATGGCCCAGTACTTC
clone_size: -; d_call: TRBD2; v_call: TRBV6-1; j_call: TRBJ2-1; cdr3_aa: CASRPSGSNDEQFF; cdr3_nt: TGTGCCAGCAGGCCTAGCGGGAGTAACGATGAGCAGTTCTTC
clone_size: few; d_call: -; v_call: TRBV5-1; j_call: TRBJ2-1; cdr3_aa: CASSRLSGVENNEQFF; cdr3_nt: TGCGCCAGCAGCCGCCTGTCAGGGGTTGAGAACAATGAGCAGTTCTTC
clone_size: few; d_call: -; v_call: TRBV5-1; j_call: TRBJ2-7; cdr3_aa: CASSLGLGSAYEQYF; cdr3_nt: TGCGCCAGCAGCTTGGGATTGGGGTCAGCCTACGAGCAGTACTTC
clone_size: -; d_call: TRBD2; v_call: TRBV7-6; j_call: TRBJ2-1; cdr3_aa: CASSLGRTSGINEQFF; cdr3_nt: TGTGCCAGCAGCTTAGGGCGGACTAGCGGGATCAATGAGCAGTTCTTC